This T cell receptor (beta chain) originates from a study of T-cell memory formation after mild COVID-19. Study-level results: Pre-infection memory carried some responding clones, suggesting that cross-reactive memory joined.

On this clonotype itself: Its antigen is unidentified.

From the 5' RACE reads, TCRdb called clonotypes with MiXCR, one entry per CDR3 protein. The sample comprises hundreds of thousands of distinct CDR3 sequences, roughly 15% of which are singletons, and about 24% rests with the top ten. CDR3 size: 15 residues. The germline V gene has CDR1 SGHRS and CDR2 YFSETQ. The V segment lost 2 bases and the J segment 2 bases; nucleotides outside the gene matches: 4. Material for sequencing was PBMCs or a T cell subset sorted from them (not recorded which). The chain couples TRBV5-1 to TRBJ2-7; 10 bases agree with TRBD2. The receptor's source is a man aged 18 to 30 who had mild COVID-19 (a few samples of this study predate the infection). Cell type and time point are not known. This CDR3 reads CASSFGSGGTYEQYF. As DNA, the CDR3 is TGCGCCAGCAGCTTCGGTAGCGGGGGGACCTACGAGCAGTACTTC.